This section outlines one T cell receptor beta chain sequence together with its context. The antigen remains undetermined. The PCR ran on 60 Vbeta and 13 Jbeta primers. Only in-frame clones appear in the TCRdb table, and some are missing; sequencing was by immunoSEQ multiplex PCR. The repertoire table contains fewer than 150,000 clones. This record belongs to a study of cytomegalovirus exposure and HLA in healthy donors. Turning to the study itself: A preliminary data release comprised roughly 85 million unique TCRs obtained from HLA-typed donors. General study findings and limits: TCR beta V- and J-gene trimming was later associated with a missense DCLRE1C variant.

The CDR3 sequence is 13 residues long. V was pared by 7 bases and J by 2 bases, with 11 bases between. Germline V gene data show CDR1 as MNHNS and CDR2 as SASEGT. This sequence joins TRBV6-1 and TRBJ2-5; D possibly corresponds to TRBD1 (6 bases). This sequence originates from a middle-aged man in good health and CMV-seronegative. The sample taken for sequencing was PBMCs. The CDR3, as DNA: TGTGCCAGCACACAGGGTCTTCAAGAGACCCAGTACTTC. This sequence encodes CASTQGLQETQYF.